Below, 22 T cell receptor beta chains from the same sample are listed, as sequenced in a study of blood T cell repertoires in COVID-19. TCRdb's copy holds only in-frame clones and misses some; the assay was immunoSEQ multiplex PCR. The sample yields about 210,000 clones, 70% to 90% seen once. Sequenced sample: peripheral blood. These receptor sequences come from a woman in her 70s with COVID-19, enrolled during active disease.

This chain links TRBV12-3 or TRBV12-4 with TRBJ2-7; 8 bases map to TRBD1. J was trimmed by 0 bases and V by 5 bases; bases with no gene match: 0. The CDR3 runs 13 residues. The DNA of the CDR3 is TGTGCCAGCAGTGGACAGGGCTCCTACGAGCAGTACTTC. It specifies CASSGQGSYEQYF.

Worth noting for this clone: The identical CDR3 is also encoded by other nucleotide sequences in the sample. This sequence joins TRBV5-1 and TRBJ2-3; maybe TRBD1 (5 bases). Germline V gives CDR1 SGHRS, CDR2 YFSETQ. The V gene lost 3 bases and the J gene lost 3 bases, with 8 bases spanning the gap. The CDR3 totals 13 residues. CDR3 sequence (DNA): TGCGCCAGCAGCTCGCAGGGAACAGATACGCAGTATTTT. It translates to CASSSQGTDTQYF.

There are a few counts of this clone. The rearrangement joins TRBV2 to TRBJ1-4; D is perhaps TRBD1 (5 bases). The CDR3 sequence is 12 residues long. Germline assignment: CDR1 SNHLY and CDR2 FYNNEI. Trimming pared 6 bases from V and 4 bases from J, leaving 6 bases between. The CDR3 bases are TGTGCCAGCAGACAGGTTAATGAAAAACTGTTTTTT. This gives the protein CASRQVNEKLFF.

V gene TRBV11-2 combines with J gene TRBJ1-4; maybe TRBD1 (5 bases). V lost 0 bases to trimming and J lost 4 bases, with 18 bases between them. This CDR3 has 18 residues. Germline CDR1 SGHAT, CDR2 FQNNGV. CDR3 region: CASSLDFSPGWDNEKLFF. As DNA, the CDR3 is TGTGCCAGCAGCTTAGATTTCAGTCCAGGGTGGGATAATGAAAAACTGTTTTTT.

The chain carries TRBV5-1 and TRBJ1-4; D is uncertain. Trimming took 4 bases from V and 8 from J, leaving 12 bases between them. Germline V CDR1 and CDR2: SGHRS, YFSETQ. This CDR3 spans 13 amino acids. The CDR3 here is CASSATRGEKLFF. The CDR3 region has the DNA TGCGCCAGCAGCGCGACTCGAGGGGAAAAACTGTTTTTT.

The V gene is TRBV2, the J gene TRBJ2-2; 7 positions match TRBD1. In germline, CDR1 is SNHLY, CDR2 FYNNEI. J was trimmed by 4 bases and V by 6 bases; bases with no gene match: 11. There are 16 residues in the CDR3. CDR3 amino acids: CASSPLGQASTGELFF. DNA of the CDR3: TGTGCCAGCAGCCCCCTCGGACAGGCGAGCACCGGGGAGCTGTTTTTT.

The gene calls are TRBV7-2 and TRBJ1-2; the match to TRBD1 covers 8 bases. CDR1 SGHTA and CDR2 FQGNSA come from the germline V gene. CDR3 length equals 16 residues. Trimming cost V 4 bases and J 2 bases; bases outside gene matches: 9. The CDR3 loop is CASSWTGSSPNYGYTF. The CDR3 coding sequence is TGTGCCAGCAGCTGGACAGGGAGCTCCCCCAACTATGGCTACACCTTC.

This clone was recorded a few times. The chain joins TRBV4-2 to TRBJ2-3, with 9 nucleotides matching TRBD2. V lost 2 bases and J lost 4; bases outside the gene matches: 7. This CDR3 contains 16 residues. The V gene's germline CDR1 is LGHNA and CDR2 YNFKEQ. CDR3 amino acids: CASSQRVAGEADTQYF. CDR3 nucleotides: TGTGCCAGCAGCCAACGAGTAGCGGGAGAAGCAGATACGCAGTATTTT.

V and J are TRBV6-4 and TRBJ2-1, with 12 bases identical to TRBD2. This CDR3 has 19 residues. Germline values: CDR1 MRHNA, CDR2 SNTAGT. V dropped 0 bases and J dropped 3; count of bases not matched to a gene: 9. The CDR3 spells CASSDSRFRTSGIYNEQFF. CDR3 in DNA: TGTGCCAGCAGTGACTCCCGCTTCAGGACTAGCGGGATCTACAATGAGCAGTTCTTC.

This chain's CDR3 is CASSSTTDTQYF. CDR3 DNA sequence: TGCGCCAGCAGCTCAACTACAGATACGCAGTATTTT. The rearrangement uses TRBV5-1 and TRBJ2-3; D is undetermined. Trimming pared 3 bases from V and 3 bases from J, leaving 5 bases between. CDR1 and CDR2 from the germline V gene are SGHRS and YFSETQ. The CDR3 consists of 12 residues.

The chain has TRBV4-3 and TRBJ2-5; TRBD1 matches 9 bases. CDR1 is LGHNA and CDR2 is YSLEER in the germline V gene. Losses at the gene ends were 3 bases for V and 4 bases for J; bases not matched to a gene: 9. The length of the CDR3 is 16 residues. CDR3 protein: CASSQEGQGSRETQYF. The CDR3 DNA is TGCGCCAGCAGCCAGGAGGGACAGGGCAGTAGAGAGACCCAGTACTTC.

The chain carries TRBV6-2 or TRBV6-3 and TRBJ2-4, with D maybe TRBD1 (7 bases). The CDR3 is made up of 17 amino acids. CDR1 is MNHEY, CDR2 SVGEGT, per germline. Between the trimmed V and J ends, which lost 2 bases and 6 bases, there was a span of 20 bases. The DNA of the CDR3 is TGTGCCAGCAGTTACCCTTCTTGGGGGCAGGGGGGAAACATTCAGTACTTC. Protein product: CASSYPSWGQGGNIQYF.

This chain joins TRBV7-2 and TRBJ2-1; tentatively, D is TRBD1 (6 bases). With 0 bases removed from V and 4 bases from J, the gap between germline ends came to 10 bases. This CDR3 spans 15 amino acids. Germline V gene lookup returns CDR1 SGHTA and CDR2 FQGNSA. The CDR3 region is CASSLAAGAYNEQFF. CDR3 coding DNA: TGTGCCAGCAGCTTAGCGGCAGGGGCGTACAATGAGCAGTTCTTC.

This chain uses TRBV18 with TRBJ1-1; D gene ambiguous. Per the germline V gene, CDR1 is KGHSH and CDR2 is LQKENI. This CDR3 has 12 residues. V was trimmed by 4 bases and J by 3 bases, leaving 6 bases between them. The CDR3 loop is CASSLRDTEAFF. The CDR3 DNA reads TGTGCCAGCTCACTCCGGGACACTGAAGCTTTCTTT.

The V and J genes are TRBV11-3 and TRBJ1-2; D remains unclear. Between the trimmed V and J ends, which lost 5 bases and 4 bases, there was a span of 20 bases. Germline V lookup: CDR1 SGHNT, CDR2 YENEEA. There are 16 residues in the CDR3. The CDR3, as DNA: TGTGCCAGCAGCACGAGAGAGACATACAACCTCTATGGCTACACCTTC. This encodes CASSTRETYNLYGYTF.

The chain recombines TRBV7-2 with TRBJ2-4; 7 bases fit TRBD1. Germline CDR1 and CDR2: SGHTA and FQGNSA. J gave up 1 base and V 5 bases, and 11 bases lay outside the gene matches. CDR3 size: 17 residues. CDR3 region: CASSLGGRFLAKNIQYF. Written as DNA, the CDR3 is TGTGCCAGCAGCCTAGGGGGCCGCTTTCTGGCCAAAAACATTCAGTACTTC.

CDR3 protein: CASTSGAVLPQHF. The CDR3 DNA reads TGTGCCAGCACTTCCGGAGCGGTTCTGCCCCAGCATTTT. The V and J genes are TRBV12-3 or TRBV12-4 and TRBJ1-5; no definite D call. Trimming shortened V by 7 bases and J by 9 bases, and 16 bases separated the two germline ends. CDR3 size: 13 residues.

The genes are TRBV19 and TRBJ1-2; D is perhaps TRBD1 (6 bases). Germline CDR1 and CDR2: LNHDA and SQIVND (reference sequence). The V end was cut by 5 bases, the J end by 8 bases, with 18 bases between. The CDR3 is 14 amino acids. The CDR3 region has the DNA TGTGCCAGTAGTTCGACAGGCCTGATGCGGGGCTACACCTTC. This encodes CASSSTGLMRGYTF.

The chain links TRBV11-3 to TRBJ2-7; 8 bases map to TRBD1. V shed 5 bases, J shed 2 bases, and the junction held 8 bases outside the gene matches. From germline, CDR1 is SGHNT and CDR2 YENEEA. This CDR3 has 15 amino acids. The CDR3 loop reads CASSPRGQDTYEQYF. The CDR3 DNA reads TGTGCCAGCAGCCCTCGGGGACAGGATACCTACGAGCAGTACTTC.

The chain recombines TRBV29-1 with TRBJ1-2; 10 positions match TRBD1. Germline CDR1 is SQVTM and CDR2 is ANQGSEA. This CDR3 spans 13 amino acids. Trimming removed 7 bases from V and 8 bases from J; junction bases left unmatched: 10. CDR3 nucleotides: TGCAGCGGAGGGACAGGGGTTAGTTGGGGCTACACCTTC. Its protein is CSGGTGVSWGYTF.

The chain employs TRBV6-5 and TRBJ2-2, with TRBD1 identical over 8 bases. The V segment lost 4 bases and the J segment 4 bases; nucleotides outside the gene matches: 5. In germline, CDR1 is MNHEY, CDR2 SVGAGI. There are 15 residues in the CDR3. The CDR3 spells CASSWAGGRTGELFF. The CDR3 nucleotides read TGTGCCAGCAGTTGGGCAGGGGGCCGCACCGGGGAGCTGTTTTTT.

The chain carries TRBV5-1 and TRBJ1-6; 10 bases fit TRBD1. The CDR3 sequence is 16 residues long. V lost 0 bases and J lost 7; bases outside the gene matches: 4. Germline assignment: CDR1 SGHRS and CDR2 YFSETQ. The CDR3 sequence: CASSLGAGQGNSPLHF. The CDR3 DNA reads as TGCGCCAGCAGCTTGGGAGCGGGACAGGGGAATTCACCCCTCCACTTT.